The 17 T cell receptor beta chains below come from one sample, sequenced in a study of cytomegalovirus exposure and HLA in healthy donors (dated by TCRdb to between 2016 and 2019). The library was made by the immunoSEQ multiplex PCR assay. For the multiplex PCR, a mixture combining 60 forward primers for TCR Vbeta segments and 13 reverse primers for TCR Jbeta segments was used. The immuneACCESS repertoire file appears here via TCRdb, limited to in-frame rearrangements. These files lack a portion of the clones; in checked studies, under half of the deficit traces to unresolved V genes, and the cause of the others is not known. Across this sample there are just under 70,000 clones, with 80% to 90% seen only once. The top ten clonotypes cover approximately 7% of the sample. Sequences were obtained from PBMCs. These receptors were collected from a human donor in good health.

The chain is built from TRBV5-1 and TRBJ1-6; TRBD1 aligns across 7 bases. J gave up 10 bases and V 0 bases, and 7 bases lay outside the gene matches. The CDR3 totals 15 residues. CDR1 is SGHRS and CDR2 is YFSETQ in the germline V gene. In DNA form, the CDR3 reads TGCGCCAGCAGCTTGGCCGGACAGGAACGGTCACCCCTCCACTTT. Its translation: CASSLAGQERSPLHF.

The chain joins TRBV18 to TRBJ2-5; D is undetermined. Germline V gene sequence: CDR1 KGHSH, CDR2 LQKENI. The CDR3 runs 14 residues. V gave up 1 base and J gave up 1 base, with 7 bases separating them. In DNA form, the CDR3 reads TGTGCCAGCTCACCACTGTCTAGCCAAGAGACCCAGTACTTC. Its protein is CASSPLSSQETQYF.

The CDR3 bases are TGCGCCAGCAGCTCCAGGGGCATGAACACTGAAGCTTTCTTT. It codes for CASSSRGMNTEAFF. This chain joins TRBV5-1 and TRBJ1-1, with TRBD1 as a possible D gene (6 bases). The germline gives CDR1 SGHRS, CDR2 YFSETQ. CDR3 length: 14 amino acids. With 3 bases removed from V and 0 bases from J, the gap between germline ends came to 9 bases.

The rearrangement links TRBV28 to TRBJ2-5, with D perhaps TRBD2 (5 bases). The CDR3 has 13 residues. The ends were cut back, 5 bases at V and 2 bases at J, with 9 bases in the middle. Germline V gene lookup returns CDR1 MDHEN and CDR2 SYDVKM. The CDR3 nucleotides read TGTGCCAGCAGTAGGGAGACTCAAGAGACCCAGTACTTC. This encodes CASSRETQETQYF.

The chain couples TRBV10-3 to TRBJ1-1; D unclear. This CDR3 is built from 13 residues. V lost 7 bases, J lost 6 bases, and 15 bases lay in between. The V gene's germline CDR1 is ENHRY and CDR2 SYGVKD. In DNA, the CDR3 is TGTGCCATCAATACGGACCACGGGGCTGAAGCTTTCTTT. It yields the protein CAINTDHGAEAFF.

The rearrangement links TRBV7-9 to TRBJ2-1; TRBD1 aligns across 7 bases. J lost 3 bases, V lost 5 bases, and 10 bases had no gene match. From germline, CDR1 is SEHNR and CDR2 FQNEAQ (reference sequence). This CDR3 region has 16 residues. The DNA for the CDR3 is TGTGCCAGCAGCACCAACAGGGGTCTCGACTACAATGAGCAGTTCTTC. Amino acids: CASSTNRGLDYNEQFF.

This chain uses TRBV7-7 with TRBJ2-1; maybe TRBD2 (6 bases). The CDR3 is 14 amino acids. Trimming removed 2 bases at V and 7 bases at J, with 12 bases between. Germline lookup yields CDR1 SSHAT and CDR2 FNYEAQ (reference sequence). CDR3 region: CASSLSSSGNEQFF. CDR3 bases: TGTGCCAGCAGCTTATCCAGCAGCGGGAATGAGCAGTTCTTC.

Only a few counts were recorded for this clone. V and J are TRBV4-1 and TRBJ2-2, with D perhaps TRBD2 (5 bases). Between the trimmed V and J ends, which lost 1 base and 0 bases, there was a span of 9 bases. CDR1 is MGHRA and CDR2 is YSYEKL in the germline V gene. This CDR3 has 16 residues. The CDR3 sequence: CASSQVGGTNTGELFF. DNA for the CDR3: TGCGCCAGCAGCCAAGTAGGAGGAACGAACACCGGGGAGCTGTTTTTT.

The chain links TRBV4-3 to TRBJ1-2; 7 bases agree with TRBD1. The CDR3 is 16 amino acids. CDR1 is LGHNA and CDR2 is YSLEER in the germline V gene. Trimming removed 0 bases from V and 8 bases from J; junction bases left unmatched: 12. CDR3 DNA sequence: TGCGCCAGCAGCCAAGATCCGGAGGGGGCGGTGGGAGGCTACACCTTC. This translates into CASSQDPEGAVGGYTF.

V gene TRBV7-8 combines with J gene TRBJ2-2, with D possibly TRBD2 on 6 matching bases. The V and J ends lost 4 bases and 0 bases respectively, with 18 bases between them. CDR1 is SGHVS and CDR2 is FQNEAQ in the germline V gene. This CDR3 has 18 residues. CDR3 in amino acids: CASSSSSGLISNTGELFF. The DNA for the CDR3 is TGTGCCAGCAGCTCAAGTTCGGGACTCATATCGAACACCGGGGAGCTGTTTTTT.

This chain connects TRBV29-1 to TRBJ1-2; D is perhaps TRBD1 (6 bases). From germline, CDR1 is SQVTM and CDR2 ANQGSEA. Trimming took 3 bases from V and 1 from J, leaving 12 bases between them. This CDR3 comprises 14 residues. CDR3 in amino acids: CSVDRAGVNYGYTF. The CDR3 DNA reads TGCAGCGTTGATCGGGCAGGGGTTAACTATGGCTACACCTTC.

The chain links TRBV19 to TRBJ2-2; tentatively, D is TRBD1 (5 bases). This CDR3 has 20 residues. Germline CDR1 LNHDA, CDR2 SQIVND (reference sequence). The V gene lost 0 bases and the J gene lost 5 bases, with 25 bases spanning the gap. The CDR3 sequence is CASSIEGRWGPVDTTGELFF. CDR3 sequence (DNA): TGTGCCAGTAGTATAGAAGGTCGTTGGGGCCCGGTGGACACGACCGGGGAGCTGTTTTTT. Full variable domain (outside the CDR3, taken from reference TRBV19 and TRBJ2-2): DGGITQSPKYLFRKEGQNVTLSCEQNLNHDAMYWYRQDPGQGLRLIYYSQIVNDFQKGDIAEGYSVSREKKESFPLTVTSAQKNPTAFYLCASSIEGRWGPVDTTGELFFGEGSRLTVL.

This clone was counted between two and nine times. The J gene is TRBJ2-2, the V gene TRBV18; 7 bases are shared with TRBD2. Germline V gene data show CDR1 as KGHSH and CDR2 as LQKENI. Trimming took 1 base from V and 3 from J; bases not matched to a gene: 8. CDR3 size: 17 residues. CDR3 in amino acids: CASSPRTPAGDTGELFF. The CDR3 coding sequence is TGTGCCAGCTCACCACGGACACCCGCGGGGGACACCGGGGAGCTGTTTTTT.

This chain links TRBV5-6 with TRBJ2-1; TRBD2 matches 16 bases. Germline V lookup: CDR1 SGHDT, CDR2 YYEEEE. J was trimmed by 5 bases and V by 4 bases; bases with no gene match: 12. The CDR3 has 19 amino acids. The chain's CDR3 is CASSPGLAGGAGRHNEQFF. In DNA, the CDR3 is TGTGCCAGCAGCCCGGGACTAGCGGGGGGGGCCGGCCGACACAATGAGCAGTTCTTC. The whole variable domain, remainder taken from reference TRBV5-6 and TRBJ2-1, is DAGVTQSPTHLIKTRGQQVTLRCSPKSGHDTVSWYQQALGQGPQFIFQYYEEEERQRGNFPDRFSGHQFPNYSSELNVNALLLGDSALYLCASSPGLAGGAGRHNEQFFGPGTRLTVL.

The chain combines TRBV6-1 with TRBJ1-2; tentatively, D is TRBD1 (5 bases). In germline, CDR1 is MNHNS, CDR2 SASEGT. V gave up 4 bases and J gave up 7 bases, with 16 bases separating them. CDR3 length: 14 residues. This CDR3 reads CASSAGLGVSGYTF. CDR3 nucleotides: TGTGCCAGCAGTGCAGGGCTGGGCGTTAGTGGCTACACCTTC.

The chain carries TRBV25-1 and TRBJ1-1, with 8 bases lining up with TRBD1. CDR1 is MGHDK, CDR2 SYGVNS, per germline. The V gene end was trimmed by 6 bases and the J gene end by 1 base; junction bases not matched to a gene: 1. The CDR3 loop spans 13 amino acids. The CDR3 region is CASSGQGNTEAFF. The CDR3 region has the DNA TGTGCCAGCAGCGGACAGGGGAACACTGAAGCTTTCTTT. The whole variable domain, remainder taken from reference TRBV25-1 and TRBJ1-1, is EADIYQTPRYLVIGTGKKITLECSQTMGHDKMYWYQQDPGMELHLIHYSYGVNSTEKGDLSSESTVSRIRTEHFPLTLESARPSHTSQYLCASSGQGNTEAFFGQGTRLTVV.

The J gene is TRBJ2-7, the V gene TRBV5-6; 9 nucleotides align to TRBD2. Germline CDR1 SGHDT, CDR2 YYEEEE. The CDR3 has 16 amino acids. Germline trimming cut 0 bases from V and 3 bases from J; bases unmatched to any gene: 7. DNA of the CDR3: TGTGCCAGCAGCTTGGCCGGGCTAGCGGGGCTCTACGAGCAGTACTTC. It encodes CASSLAGLAGLYEQYF.